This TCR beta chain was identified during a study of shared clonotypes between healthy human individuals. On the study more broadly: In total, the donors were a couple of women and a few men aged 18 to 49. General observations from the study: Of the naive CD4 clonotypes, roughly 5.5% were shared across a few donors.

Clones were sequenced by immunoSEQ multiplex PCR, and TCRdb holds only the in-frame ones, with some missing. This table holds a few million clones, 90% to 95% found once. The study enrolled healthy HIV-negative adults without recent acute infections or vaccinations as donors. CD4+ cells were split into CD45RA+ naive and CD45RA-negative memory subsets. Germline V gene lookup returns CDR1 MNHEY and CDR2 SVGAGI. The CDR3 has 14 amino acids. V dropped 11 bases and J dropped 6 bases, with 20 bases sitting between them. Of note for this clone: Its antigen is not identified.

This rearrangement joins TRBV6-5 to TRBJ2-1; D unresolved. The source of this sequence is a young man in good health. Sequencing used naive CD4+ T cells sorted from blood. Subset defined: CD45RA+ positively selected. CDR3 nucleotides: TGTGCCTCCCAAGGAGCAATCGTGGGCAATGAGCAGTTCTTC. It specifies CASQGAIVGNEQFF.